This T cell receptor (beta chain) was retrieved from a study of CD8+ T cells in alopecia areata. Sequencing templates came from extracted RNA that was reverse transcribed into cDNA. Assay used: immunoSEQ multiplex PCR; TCRdb lists only in-frame clones, some missing. The sample holds some 170,000 clones, roughly 65% seen once. Per the germline V gene, CDR1 is MGHDK and CDR2 is SYGVNS. Deletions cut 1 base from V and 0 bases from J, with 8 bases between. The CDR3 is 15 amino acids. The sample in question was CD4+ T cells sorted from blood, obtained at week 0. This rearrangement joins TRBV25-1 to TRBJ2-3, with D unresolved. The TCR comes from a human donor with alopecia areata. CDR3 coding DNA: TGTGCCAGCAGTGAATCGATGATCAGCACAGATACGCAGTATTTT. Translation gives CASSESMISTDTQYF.